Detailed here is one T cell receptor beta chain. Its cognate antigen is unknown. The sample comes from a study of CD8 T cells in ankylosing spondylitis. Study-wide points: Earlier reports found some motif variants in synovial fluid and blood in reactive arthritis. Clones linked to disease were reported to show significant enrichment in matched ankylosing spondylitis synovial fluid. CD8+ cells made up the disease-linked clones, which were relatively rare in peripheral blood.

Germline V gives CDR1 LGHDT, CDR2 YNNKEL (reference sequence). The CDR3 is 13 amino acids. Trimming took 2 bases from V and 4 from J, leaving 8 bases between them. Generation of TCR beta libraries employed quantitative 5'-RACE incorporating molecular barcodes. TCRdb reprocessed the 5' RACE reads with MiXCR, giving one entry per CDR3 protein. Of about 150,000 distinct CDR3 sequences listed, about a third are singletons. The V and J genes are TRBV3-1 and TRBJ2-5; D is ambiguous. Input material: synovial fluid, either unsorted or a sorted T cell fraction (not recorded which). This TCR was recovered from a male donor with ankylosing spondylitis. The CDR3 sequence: CASSQITAETQYF. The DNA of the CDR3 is TGTGCCAGCAGCCAAATAACTGCAGAGACCCAGTACTTC.